The rows below give T cell receptor beta chains drawn from one sample of a study of T cell responses to AZD1222 COVID-19 vaccine. Using immunoSEQ multiplex PCR, the repertoire was profiled, and TCRdb retains in-frame clones only, with some absent. The sample carries under 150,000 clones, roughly 93% recorded once. The specimen was peripheral blood, collected 28 days after the second AZD1222 dose. These receptors all come from an adult who received the AZD1222 COVID-19 vaccine. The CDR3 runs from the conserved cysteine through the conserved F or W. D genes are given only for firm matches. Size is omitted from some rows. Given values are once, few, many or a class for expanded clones.

clone_size | j_call | v_call | d_call | cdr3_nt | cdr3_aa
. | TRBJ1-2 | TRBV6-5 | . | TGTGCCAGCAGTTACCCCGACACAGGGTTCGGCTATGGCTACACCTTC | CASSYPDTGFGYGYTF
. | TRBJ1-5 | TRBV6-5 | . | TGTGCCAGCAGCCTGCGGGGAAACCAGCCCCAGCATTTT | CASSLRGNQPQHF
. | TRBJ2-3 | TRBV18 | TRBD2 | TGTGCCAGCTCACCCGCCCAGCGGGAGGGCGCTACGCAGTATTTT | CASSPAQREGATQYF
once | TRBJ2-2 | TRBV15 | TRBD2 | TGTGCCACCAGCAGAGGACTAGCGGGAGGTTCTGACACCGGGGAGCTGTTTTTT | CATSRGLAGGSDTGELFF
few | TRBJ1-1 | TRBV4-1 | . | TGCGCCAGCAGCCAAGATCAATCCGCGTGGGCTGAAGCTTTCTTT | CASSQDQSAWAEAFF
. | TRBJ1-1 | TRBV29-1 | . | TGCAGCGTTGAAGGGGCCGGGGGGAACACTGAAGCTTTCTTT | CSVEGAGGNTEAFF
. | TRBJ1-1 | TRBV30 | . | TGTGCCTGGAGTCGAGACAGGTGGAACACTGAAGCTTTCTTT | CAWSRDRWNTEAFF
. | TRBJ1-5 | TRBV28 | TRBD1 | TGTGCCAGCAGTTTAGACAGGGGGCTCGCTAGCAATCAGCCCCAGCATTTT | CASSLDRGLASNQPQHF
few | TRBJ1-1 | TRBV18 | TRBD1 | TGTGCCAGCGTTCGGACAGGGGACGGGAACACTGAAGCTTTCTTT | CASVRTGDGNTEAFF
. | TRBJ1-1 | TRBV3-1/TRBV3-2 | . | TGTGCCAGCAGCCAACTTACGGGTGAAGCTTTCTTT | CASSQLTGEAFF
few | TRBJ2-1 | TRBV6-5 | TRBD2 | TGTGCCAGCACAGGGTCTAGCGGGAGACGTGAGCAGTTCTTC | CASTGSSGRREQFF
. | TRBJ2-7 | TRBV2 | . | TGTGCCAGCAGTAGGGGTTTGGGAGAGCAGTACTTC | CASSRGLGEQYF
. | TRBJ1-1 | TRBV2 | . | TGTGCCAGCAGGCCGGGAGGGAAAGGTGAAGCTTTCTTT | CASRPGGKGEAFF
. | TRBJ1-1 | TRBV29-1 | TRBD1 | TGCAGCGTTGCACAGGGGAGTGAAGCTTTCTTT | CSVAQGSEAFF
. | TRBJ2-7 | TRBV5-6 | . | TGTGCCAGCAGCTCCGCCGGCAGGGGAGACGAGCAGTACTTC | CASSSAGRGDEQYF
. | TRBJ2-7 | TRBV6-5 | . | TGTGCCAGCAGTCCGCACCGGGACGCAGGGGAGCAGTACTTC | CASSPHRDAGEQYF
. | TRBJ2-2 | TRBV30 | TRBD2 | TGTGCCTGGAGTGGACTAGCGACGACCGGGGAGCTGTTTTTT | CAWSGLATTGELFF
. | TRBJ1-4 | TRBV7-9 | . | TGTGCCAGCAGCTTAGATACAGGGTATAATGAAAAACTGTTTTTT | CASSLDTGYNEKLFF
. | TRBJ1-1 | TRBV11-2 | . | TGTGCCAGCAGCTTAGTAGGGCACACTGAAGCTTTCTTT | CASSLVGHTEAFF
. | TRBJ2-7 | TRBV27 | TRBD1 | TGTGCCAGCAGTCGGACAGGAGACAGGGAGCAGTACTTC | CASSRTGDREQYF
. | TRBJ2-3 | TRBV6-2/TRBV6-3 | . | TGTGCCAGCAGTTACTTCACAGATACGCAGTATTTT | CASSYFTDTQYF
. | TRBJ1-1 | TRBV6-6 | . | TGTGCCAGCAGTCGACGCTCGACAGGCCAGCCACCGATCACTGAAGCTTTCTTT | CASSRRSTGQPPITEAFF
. | TRBJ2-1 | TRBV30 | . | TGTGCCTGGAGTTTCTTATTAAATGAGCAGTTCTTC | CAWSFLLNEQFF
. | TRBJ2-5 | TRBV27 | . | TGTGCCAGCAGCAGAGGGGACCAAGAGACCCAGTACTTC | CASSRGDQETQYF
. | TRBJ2-1 | TRBV11-3 | . | TGTGCCAGCAGCTTAGGTGGTGTCGGGGGCAGGCGGATAGATGAGCAGTTCTTC | CASSLGGVGGRRIDEQFF
. | TRBJ1-2 | TRBV4-2 | . | TGTGCCAGCAGCCAAGTGTACTATCGGGACAACTTTAACTATGGCTACACCTTC | CASSQVYYRDNFNYGYTF
. | TRBJ2-1 | TRBV27 | TRBD2 | TGTGCCAGCAGTTCCCCGACTAGCGGGTGGAGCTCCTACAATGAGCAGTTCTTC | CASSSPTSGWSSYNEQFF
. | TRBJ1-2 | TRBV7-2 | TRBD1 | TGTGCCAGCAGCCCAAGGACAGGGGAAAACTATGGCTACACCTTC | CASSPRTGENYGYTF
once | TRBJ2-7 | TRBV19 | . | TGTGCCAGTAGTATAGGAGGGGACGTAACAAGCGAGCAGTACTTC | CASSIGGDVTSEQYF